The rows below give T cell receptor beta chains drawn from one sample of a study of T cells in Graves' hyperthyroidism and ophthalmopathy. TCRdb re-analysed the multiplex PCR reads in MiXCR, keeping a single row per CDR3 protein. This table holds about 640,000 distinct CDR3 sequences, around 20% found once. The sequenced sample was blood. The receptors here all came from a man aged 25 to 40 with Graves' ophthalmopathy. The CDR3 runs from the conserved cysteine through the conserved F or W. A D gene is named only where the DNA matches it firmly. Only part of the rows carry a size: once, few, many, or a class if the clone is expanded.

cdr3_aa | cdr3_nt | v_call | d_call | j_call | clone_size
CASTPTGGGYTEAFF | TGTGCCAGCACCCCTACAGGGGGAGGCTACACTGAAGCTTTCTTT | TRBV6-4 | TRBD1 | TRBJ1-1 | NA
CASSALAGAGNEQFF | TGCGCCAGCAGTGCCCTAGCGGGAGCTGGTAATGAGCAGTTCTTC | TRBV10-1 | TRBD2 | TRBJ2-1 | few
CASSAGTLRAFF | TGTGCCAGCAGCGCCGGGACTTTACGGGCTTTCTTT | TRBV7-8 | NA | TRBJ1-1 | NA
CASSYSIRDLAFF | TGTGCCAGCAGTTACTCTATCCGGGACCTGGCGTTCTTC | TRBV6-2/TRBV6-3 | NA | TRBJ2-1 | NA
CASSPPSGSGRAGEQFF | TGCGCCAGCAGCCCGCCTAGTGGTAGCGGGAGGGCCGGTGAGCAGTTCTTC | TRBV5-1 | TRBD2 | TRBJ2-1 | NA
CASSQERFGGNTIYF | TGTGCCAGCAGCCAAGAAAGGTTTGGTGGAAACACCATATATTTT | TRBV3-1 | NA | TRBJ1-3 | few
CASRKDRDSEQFF | TGTGCCAGCAGAAAAGACAGGGACTCTGAGCAGTTCTTC | TRBV28 | NA | TRBJ2-1 | many
CASSLGSRTEAFF | TGTGCCAGCAGTTTAGGCAGTCGCACTGAAGCTTTCTTT | TRBV12-3/TRBV12-4 | NA | TRBJ1-1 | many
CSVEPRGTSGRYEQFF | TGCAGCGTCGAACCGAGGGGGACTAGCGGGAGATATGAGCAGTTCTTC | TRBV29-1 | TRBD2 | TRBJ2-1 | NA
CASSRTGGWTGELFF | TGTGCCAGCAGCCGTACAGGGGGGTGGACCGGGGAGCTGTTTTTT | TRBV11-2 | TRBD1 | TRBJ2-2 | NA
CASGRTDGLYEQYF | TGTGCCAGCGGACGGACGGATGGTCTATACGAGCAGTACTTC | TRBV7-9 | NA | TRBJ2-7 | many
CASSIVPSGGYEQYF | TGTGCCAGTAGTATAGTCCCTAGCGGGGGCTACGAGCAGTACTTC | TRBV19 | TRBD2 | TRBJ2-7 | NA
CASRTSGTGGGSPLHF | TGTGCCAGCAGGACATCCGGGACAGGGGGCGGTTCACCCCTCCACTTT | TRBV6-1 | TRBD1 | TRBJ1-6 | NA
CAISDQQVSLVNQPQHF | TGTGCCATCAGCGACCAGCAGGTAAGTCTCGTCAATCAGCCCCAGCATTTT | TRBV10-3 | NA | TRBJ1-5 | NA
CASSYQGRELATLHF | TGTGCCAGCAGTTACCAAGGTCGAGAGCTCGCGACCCTCCACTTT | TRBV6-5 | NA | TRBJ1-6 | NA
CASSPTRTQGHGYTF | TGTGCCAGCAGCCCTACCCGTACACAGGGGCACGGCTACACCTTC | TRBV11-2 | TRBD1 | TRBJ1-2 | NA
CASSSLGQGAAQETQYF | TGTGCCAGCAGCTCCCTCGGACAGGGTGCGGCCCAAGAGACCCAGTACTTC | TRBV5-4 | TRBD1 | TRBJ2-5 | few
CASRGTRGARRAFF | TGTGCCAGCAGAGGTACGCGGGGGGCGCGCCGCGCTTTCTTT | TRBV6-2/TRBV6-3 | NA | TRBJ1-1 | NA
CATKPGHGEKLFF | TGTGCCACAAAACCCGGACACGGGGAAAAACTGTTTTTT | TRBV15 | NA | TRBJ1-4 | NA
CSARDSRLSYEQHF | TGCAGTGCTAGAGATAGTCGCCTCTCCTACGAGCAGCACTTC | TRBV20-1 | NA | TRBJ2-7 | few
CSALTGGNTGELFF | TGCAGTGCTTTGACAGGGGGTAACACCGGGGAGCTGTTTTTT | TRBV20-1 | TRBD1 | TRBJ2-2 | few
CSARTSGVYEQYF | TGCAGTGCAAGGACTAGCGGCGTCTACGAGCAGTACTTC | TRBV20-1 | TRBD2 | TRBJ2-7 | few
CASSYSRSASYEQYF | TGTGCCAGCAGTTACTCTAGGTCAGCCTCCTACGAGCAGTACTTC | TRBV6-5 | NA | TRBJ2-7 | many
CASSGYGNSNQPQHF | TGTGCCAGCAGTGGTTATGGGAATAGCAATCAGCCCCAGCATTTT | TRBV6-1 | NA | TRBJ1-5 | few
CASRGGLGAGDLYEQYF | TGTGCCAGCAGAGGGGGATTAGGAGCGGGAGATCTCTACGAGCAGTACTTC | TRBV28 | TRBD2 | TRBJ2-7 | NA
CASRPRGQGDWNYGYTF | TGTGCCAGCCGACCTCGGGGACAGGGCGATTGGAACTATGGCTACACCTTC | TRBV28 | TRBD1 | TRBJ1-2 | many
CASSAFGSGWYNEQFF | TGTGCCAGCAGTGCCTTCGGGTCTGGGTGGTACAATGAGCAGTTCTTC | TRBV27 | NA | TRBJ2-1 | few
CASSYVGGPALSTDTQYF | TGTGCCAGCAGTTACGTTGGCGGGCCAGCCTTATCCACAGATACGCAGTATTTT | TRBV6-2/TRBV6-3 | NA | TRBJ2-3 | NA
CASSSQGAKGREQYF | TGTGCCAGCAGCTCCCAAGGGGCCAAGGGTAGGGAGCAGTACTTC | TRBV7-9 | NA | TRBJ2-7 | many
CASSPNPGNTEAFF | TGTGCCAGCTCACCCAACCCGGGTAACACTGAAGCTTTCTTT | TRBV18 | NA | TRBJ1-1 | many
CASSLTALEQYF | TGTGCCAGCAGCTTAACAGCTCTCGAGCAGTACTTC | TRBV7-8 | NA | TRBJ2-7 | few
CAGSPRGNEQFF | TGTGCCGGCAGCCCCAGGGGAAATGAGCAGTTCTTC | TRBV7-8 | NA | TRBJ2-1 | NA
CASRAGSSGNTIYF | TGTGCCAGCAGGGCAGGGAGCTCTGGAAACACCATATATTTT | TRBV2 | NA | TRBJ1-3 | few
CASSPQGPRLFF | TGTGCCAGCAGCCCACAGGGGCCTAGACTGTTTTTT | TRBV28 | TRBD1 | TRBJ1-4 | NA
CASSVFTGTGSVGGELFF | TGTGCCAGCAGCGTATTCACCGGGACAGGGTCTGTTGGCGGGGAGCTGTTTTTT | TRBV7-9 | TRBD1 | TRBJ2-2 | few
CASSPSEVVANIQYF | TGCGCCAGCAGCCCATCGGAGGTCGTGGCGAACATTCAGTACTTC | TRBV5-1 | NA | TRBJ2-4 | many
CASSSRQGRDEKLFF | TGTGCCAGCAGTTCTAGACAGGGTCGGGATGAAAAACTGTTTTTT | TRBV6-1 | TRBD1 | TRBJ1-4 | few
CGVTDPGAEQYF | TGCGGCGTGACGGATCCGGGGGCCGAGCAGTACTTC | TRBV29-1 | NA | TRBJ2-7 | few
CASSSPSGRAVEQYF | TGTGCCAGCAGCTCGCCCAGCGGGAGGGCCGTCGAGCAGTACTTC | TRBV5-8 | TRBD2 | TRBJ2-7 | NA
CASSPRGDSSSGAFF | TGTGCCAGCTCGCCTAGAGGGGACAGCTCATCTGGGGCTTTCTTT | TRBV18 | TRBD1 | TRBJ1-1 | many
CASSESLFNQPQHF | TGTGCCAGCAGTGAGTCATTGTTCAATCAGCCCCAGCATTTT | TRBV2 | NA | TRBJ1-5 | few
CTSSAGISYNEQFF | TGTACCAGTAGCGCCGGGATCTCCTACAATGAGCAGTTCTTC | TRBV19 | NA | TRBJ2-1 | NA
CAWSNYGGYGYTF | TGTGCCTGGAGTAATTACGGGGGGTATGGCTACACCTTC | TRBV30 | NA | TRBJ1-2 | NA
CASRSLGAETQYF | TGTGCCAGCAGGAGCCTCGGGGCAGAGACCCAGTACTTC | TRBV12-3/TRBV12-4 | NA | TRBJ2-5 | NA
CASSFSGGTVNTEAFF | TGTGCCAGCAGTTTCTCGGGTGGGACGGTGAACACTGAAGCTTTCTTT | TRBV28 | NA | TRBJ1-1 | many
CASSFGGNTEAFF | TGTGCCAGCAGTTTCGGAGGGAACACTGAAGCTTTCTTT | TRBV27 | NA | TRBJ1-1 | many
CASSPNTAPREQYF | TGTGCCAGCAGTCCAAACACGGCCCCACGCGAGCAGTACTTC | TRBV6-1 | NA | TRBJ2-7 | NA
CASKEHGWTDTQYF | TGTGCCAGCAAAGAGCACGGATGGACAGATACGCAGTATTTT | TRBV6-2/TRBV6-3 | NA | TRBJ2-3 | few
CSAVVTPGGNSYEQYF | TGCAGTGCTGTAGTAACACCAGGGGGTAACTCCTACGAGCAGTACTTC | TRBV20-1 | TRBD1 | TRBJ2-7 | few
CASSPEGLFTEAFF | TGTGCCAGCAGTCCAGAGGGGCTTTTTACTGAAGCTTTCTTT | TRBV6-1 | NA | TRBJ1-1 | many
CASGSTGTGYEQYF | TGTGCCAGCGGATCCACCGGGACAGGGTACGAGCAGTACTTC | TRBV6-1 | TRBD1 | TRBJ2-7 | NA
CSASIERNQKVPYEQYF | TGCAGTGCTAGCATCGAGCGGAACCAAAAGGTCCCCTACGAGCAGTACTTC | TRBV20-1 | NA | TRBJ2-7 | once
CSVTGHEMNTEAFF | TGCAGCGTTACAGGGCATGAGATGAACACTGAAGCTTTCTTT | TRBV29-1 | NA | TRBJ1-1 | many